The next 3 T cell receptor beta chains were all read from a single sample in a study of T cells after yellow fever vaccination. Each CDR3 protein gets one entry after TCRdb re-called the 5' RACE reads with MiXCR. The sample includes a few hundred thousand distinct CDR3 sequences, about a sixth of them seen just once. Sequenced material: PBMCs, taken 5 to 6 days after the first yellow fever vaccination. The receptors originated from a man younger than 35 who received the YFV17D yellow fever vaccine.

The V gene is TRBV10-3, the J gene TRBJ1-3; D unclear. The V gene lost 2 bases and the J gene lost 0 bases, with 11 bases spanning the gap. Germline CDR1 and CDR2: ENHRY and SYGVKD. There are 16 residues in the CDR3. CDR3 residues: CAISEPFVISGNTIYF. The CDR3 nucleotides read TGTGCCATCAGTGAGCCCTTCGTGATCTCTGGAAACACCATATATTTT.

This clonotype was recorded a few times. The genes are TRBV5-1 and TRBJ1-1; D unresolved. Germline CDR1 and CDR2: SGHRS and YFSETQ. The CDR3 covers 14 residues. Trimming removed 2 bases at V and 6 bases at J, with 14 bases between. The CDR3: CASSFNGPFSEAFF. In DNA, the CDR3 is TGCGCCAGCAGCTTCAACGGCCCATTCTCTGAAGCTTTCTTT.

The chain is built from TRBV27 and TRBJ2-7, with 9 positions matching TRBD1. The V segment lost 0 bases and the J segment 6 bases; nucleotides outside the gene matches: 6. Germline loops: CDR1 MNHEY, CDR2 SMNVEV (reference sequence). CDR3 length equals 15 residues. CDR3 region: CASSLSGTGRLEQYF. The CDR3 nucleotides read TGTGCCAGCAGTTTATCCGGGACAGGGCGTCTCGAGCAGTACTTC.